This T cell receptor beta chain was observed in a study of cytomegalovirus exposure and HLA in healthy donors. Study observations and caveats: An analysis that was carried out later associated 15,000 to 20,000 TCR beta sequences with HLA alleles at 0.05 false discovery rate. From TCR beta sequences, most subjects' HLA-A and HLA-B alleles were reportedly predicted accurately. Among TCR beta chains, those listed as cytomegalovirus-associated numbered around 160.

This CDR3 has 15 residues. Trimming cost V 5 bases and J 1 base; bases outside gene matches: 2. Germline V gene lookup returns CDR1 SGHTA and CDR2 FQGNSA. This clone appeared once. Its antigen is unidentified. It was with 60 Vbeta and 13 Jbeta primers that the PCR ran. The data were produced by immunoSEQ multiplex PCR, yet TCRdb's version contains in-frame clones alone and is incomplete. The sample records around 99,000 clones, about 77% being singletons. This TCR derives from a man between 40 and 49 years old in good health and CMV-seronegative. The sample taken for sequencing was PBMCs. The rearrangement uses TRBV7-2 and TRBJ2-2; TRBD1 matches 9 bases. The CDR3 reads CASSRGQGNTGELFF. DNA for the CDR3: TGTGCCAGCAGCCGGGGACAGGGGAACACCGGGGAGCTGTTTTTT.